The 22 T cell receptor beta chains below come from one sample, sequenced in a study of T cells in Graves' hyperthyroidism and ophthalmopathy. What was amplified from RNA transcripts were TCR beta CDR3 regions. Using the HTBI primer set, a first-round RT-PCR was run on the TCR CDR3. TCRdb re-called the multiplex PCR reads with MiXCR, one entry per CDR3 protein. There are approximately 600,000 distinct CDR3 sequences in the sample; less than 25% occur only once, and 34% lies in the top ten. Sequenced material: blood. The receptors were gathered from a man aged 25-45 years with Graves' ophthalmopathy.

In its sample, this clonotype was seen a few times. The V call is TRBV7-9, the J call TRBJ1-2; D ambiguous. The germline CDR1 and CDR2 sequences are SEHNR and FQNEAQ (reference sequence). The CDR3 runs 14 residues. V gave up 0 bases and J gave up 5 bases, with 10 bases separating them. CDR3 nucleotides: TGTGCCAGCAGCTTAGCGTTACCGGGGTATGGCTACACCTTC. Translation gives CASSLALPGYGYTF.

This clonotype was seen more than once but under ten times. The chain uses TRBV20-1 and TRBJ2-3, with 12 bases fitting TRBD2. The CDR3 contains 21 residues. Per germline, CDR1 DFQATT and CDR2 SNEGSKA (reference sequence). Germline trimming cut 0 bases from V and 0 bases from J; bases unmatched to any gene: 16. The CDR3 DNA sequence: TGCAGTGCTAGAGATCCTCCTACTAGCGGGAGGAGAGAAACGAGCACAGATACGCAGTATTTT. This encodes CSARDPPTSGRRETSTDTQYF.

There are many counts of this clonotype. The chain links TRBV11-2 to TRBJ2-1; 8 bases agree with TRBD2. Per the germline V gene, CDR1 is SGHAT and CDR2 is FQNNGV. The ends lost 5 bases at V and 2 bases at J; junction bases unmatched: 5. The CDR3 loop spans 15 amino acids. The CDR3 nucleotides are TGTGCCAGCAGCATAATAGCGGGAACCTACAATGAGCAGTTCTTC. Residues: CASSIIAGTYNEQFF.

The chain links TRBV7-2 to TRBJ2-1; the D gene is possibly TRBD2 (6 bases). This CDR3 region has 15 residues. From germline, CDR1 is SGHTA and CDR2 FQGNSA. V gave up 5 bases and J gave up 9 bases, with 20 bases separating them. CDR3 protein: CASSPRDSLRSEQFF. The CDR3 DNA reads TGTGCCAGCAGCCCACGGGACTCACTAAGGAGTGAGCAGTTCTTC.

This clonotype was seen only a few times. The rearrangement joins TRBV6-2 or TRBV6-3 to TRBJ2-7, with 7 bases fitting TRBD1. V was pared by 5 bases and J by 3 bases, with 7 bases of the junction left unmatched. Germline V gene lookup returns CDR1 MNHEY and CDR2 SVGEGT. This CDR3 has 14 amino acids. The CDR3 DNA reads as TGTGCCAGCAGTCAAGCCGGGACAGTCTACGAGCAGTACTTC. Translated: CASSQAGTVYEQYF.

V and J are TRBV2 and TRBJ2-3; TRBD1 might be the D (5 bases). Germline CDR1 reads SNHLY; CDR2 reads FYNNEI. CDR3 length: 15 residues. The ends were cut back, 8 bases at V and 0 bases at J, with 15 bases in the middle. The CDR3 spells CASGSQGLSTDTQYF. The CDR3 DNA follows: TGTGCCAGCGGGTCCCAGGGCCTTAGCACAGATACGCAGTATTTT.

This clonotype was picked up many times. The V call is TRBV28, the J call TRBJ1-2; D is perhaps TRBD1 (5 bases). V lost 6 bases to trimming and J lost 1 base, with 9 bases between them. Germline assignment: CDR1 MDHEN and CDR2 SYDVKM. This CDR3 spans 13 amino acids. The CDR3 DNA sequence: TGTGCCAGCAGGCCAGGGAATAACTATGGCTACACCTTC. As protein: CASRPGNNYGYTF.

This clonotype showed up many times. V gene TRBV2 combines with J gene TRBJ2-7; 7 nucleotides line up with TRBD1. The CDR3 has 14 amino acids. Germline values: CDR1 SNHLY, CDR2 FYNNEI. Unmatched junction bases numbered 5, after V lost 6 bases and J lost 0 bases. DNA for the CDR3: TGTGCCAGCAGGTTGACAGGGAGCTCCTACGAGCAGTACTTC. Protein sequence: CASRLTGSSYEQYF.

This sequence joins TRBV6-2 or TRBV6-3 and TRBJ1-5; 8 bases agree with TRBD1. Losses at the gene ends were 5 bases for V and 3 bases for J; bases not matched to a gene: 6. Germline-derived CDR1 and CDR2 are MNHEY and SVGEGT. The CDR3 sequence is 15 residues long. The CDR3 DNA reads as TGTGCCAGCAGTACGGACAGGGTTAACAATCAGCCCCAGCATTTT. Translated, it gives CASSTDRVNNQPQHF.

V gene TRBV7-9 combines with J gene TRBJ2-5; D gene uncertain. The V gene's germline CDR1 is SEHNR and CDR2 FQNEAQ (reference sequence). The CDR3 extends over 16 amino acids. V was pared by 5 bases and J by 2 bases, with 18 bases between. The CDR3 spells CASSHTQNLGQETQYF. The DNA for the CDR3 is TGTGCCAGCAGCCACACACAAAACCTTGGGCAAGAGACCCAGTACTTC.

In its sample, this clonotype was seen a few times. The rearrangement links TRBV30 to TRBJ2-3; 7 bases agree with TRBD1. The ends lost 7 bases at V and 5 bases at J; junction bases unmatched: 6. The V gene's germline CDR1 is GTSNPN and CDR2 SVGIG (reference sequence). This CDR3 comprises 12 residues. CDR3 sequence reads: CAFNSGGDTQYF. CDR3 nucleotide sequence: TGTGCCTTCAACTCAGGGGGAGATACGCAGTATTTT.

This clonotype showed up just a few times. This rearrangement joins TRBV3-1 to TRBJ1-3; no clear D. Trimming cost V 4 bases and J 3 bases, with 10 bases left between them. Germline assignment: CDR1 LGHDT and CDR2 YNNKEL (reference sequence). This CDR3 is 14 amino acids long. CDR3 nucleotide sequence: TGTGCCAGCAGCCTGAAGGTCCGTGGAAACACCATATATTTT. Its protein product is CASSLKVRGNTIYF.

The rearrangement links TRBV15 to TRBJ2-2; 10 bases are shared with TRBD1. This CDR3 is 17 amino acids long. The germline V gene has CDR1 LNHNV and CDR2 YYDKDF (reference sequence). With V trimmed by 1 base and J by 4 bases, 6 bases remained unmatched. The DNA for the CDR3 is TGTGCCACCAGCAGAGGACAGGGGGCTATCGGCACCGGGGAGCTGTTTTTT. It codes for CATSRGQGAIGTGELFF. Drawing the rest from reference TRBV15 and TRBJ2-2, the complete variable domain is DAMVIQNPRYQVTQFGKPVTLSCSQTLNHNVMYWYQQKSSQAPKLLFHYYDKDFNNEADTPDNFQSRRPNTSFCFLDIRSPGLGDTAMYLCATSRGQGAIGTGELFFGEGSRLTVL.

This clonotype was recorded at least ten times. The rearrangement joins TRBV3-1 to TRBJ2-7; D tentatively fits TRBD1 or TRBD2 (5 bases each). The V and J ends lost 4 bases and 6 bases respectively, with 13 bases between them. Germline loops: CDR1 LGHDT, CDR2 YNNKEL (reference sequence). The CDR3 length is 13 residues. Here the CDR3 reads CASSPPWGIEQYF. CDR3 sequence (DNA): TGTGCCAGCAGCCCCCCGTGGGGGATCGAGCAGTACTTC.

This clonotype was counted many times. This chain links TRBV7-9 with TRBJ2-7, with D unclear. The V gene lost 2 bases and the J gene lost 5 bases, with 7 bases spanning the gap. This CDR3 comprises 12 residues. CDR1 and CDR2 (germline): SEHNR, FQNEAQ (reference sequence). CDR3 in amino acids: CASSLIFHEQYF. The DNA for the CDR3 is TGTGCCAGCAGCTTAATTTTCCACGAGCAGTACTTC.

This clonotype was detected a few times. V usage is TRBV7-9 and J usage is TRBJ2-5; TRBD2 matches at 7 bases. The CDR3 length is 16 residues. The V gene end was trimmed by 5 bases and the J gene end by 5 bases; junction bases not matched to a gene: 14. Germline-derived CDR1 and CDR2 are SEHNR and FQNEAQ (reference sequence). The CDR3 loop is CASSHIRGDRRETQYF. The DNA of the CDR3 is TGTGCCAGCAGCCATATCCGGGGGGACCGGAGGGAGACCCAGTACTTC. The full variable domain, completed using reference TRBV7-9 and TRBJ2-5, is DTGVSQNPRHKITKRGQNVTFRCDPISEHNRLYWYRQTLGQGPEFLTYFQNEAQLEKSRLLSDRFSAERPKGSFSTLEIQRTEQGDSAMYLCASSHIRGDRRETQYFGPGTRLLVL.

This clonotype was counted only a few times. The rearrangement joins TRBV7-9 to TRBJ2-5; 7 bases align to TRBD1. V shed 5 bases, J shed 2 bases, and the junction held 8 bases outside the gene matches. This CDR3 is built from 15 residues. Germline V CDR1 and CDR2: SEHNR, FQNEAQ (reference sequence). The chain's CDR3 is CASSMVGQPQETQYF. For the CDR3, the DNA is TGTGCCAGCAGCATGGTGGGACAGCCACAAGAGACCCAGTACTTC.

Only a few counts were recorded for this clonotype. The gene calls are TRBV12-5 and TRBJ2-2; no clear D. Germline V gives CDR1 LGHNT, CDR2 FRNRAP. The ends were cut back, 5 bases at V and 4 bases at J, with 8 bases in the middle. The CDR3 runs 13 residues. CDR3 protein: CASGPGPTGELFF. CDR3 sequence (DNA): TGTGCTAGTGGTCCCGGACCCACCGGGGAGCTGTTTTTT. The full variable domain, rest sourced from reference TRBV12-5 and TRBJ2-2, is DARVTQTPRHKVTEMGQEVTMRCQPILGHNTVFWYRQTMMQGLELLAYFRNRAPLDDSGMPKDRFSAEMPDATLATLKIQPSEPRDSAVYFCASGPGPTGELFFGEGSRLTVL.

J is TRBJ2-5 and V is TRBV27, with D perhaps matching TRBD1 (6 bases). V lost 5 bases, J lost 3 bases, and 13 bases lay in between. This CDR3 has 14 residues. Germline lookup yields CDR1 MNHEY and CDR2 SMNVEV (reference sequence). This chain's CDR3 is CASSPDSGEETQYF. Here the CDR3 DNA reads TGTGCCAGCAGTCCGGACAGCGGTGAAGAGACCCAGTACTTC.

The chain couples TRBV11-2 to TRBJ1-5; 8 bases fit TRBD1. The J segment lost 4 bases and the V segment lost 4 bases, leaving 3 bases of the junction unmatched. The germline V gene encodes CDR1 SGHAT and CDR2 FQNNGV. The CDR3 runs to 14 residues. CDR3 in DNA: TGTGCCAGCAGCTCGGACAGGGAAAATCAGCCCCAGCATTTT. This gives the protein CASSSDRENQPQHF.

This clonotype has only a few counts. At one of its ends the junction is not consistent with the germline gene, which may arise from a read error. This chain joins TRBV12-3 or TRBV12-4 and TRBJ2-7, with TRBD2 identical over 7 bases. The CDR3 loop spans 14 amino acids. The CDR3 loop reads CASSFREEAYGQYF. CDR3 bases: TGTGCCAGCAGTTTCCGGGAGGAGGCCTACGGGCAGTACTTC.

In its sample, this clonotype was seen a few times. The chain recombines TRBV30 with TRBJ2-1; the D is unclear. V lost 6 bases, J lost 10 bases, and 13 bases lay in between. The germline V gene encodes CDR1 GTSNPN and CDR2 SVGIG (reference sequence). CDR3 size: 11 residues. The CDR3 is CACRLVREQFF. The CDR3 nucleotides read TGTGCCTGTAGGCTAGTGCGGGAGCAGTTCTTC.